The entry that follows covers one TCR beta chain sequence. The data originate from a study of blood T cell repertoires in COVID-19. Study details: Researchers got acute and convalescent COVID-19 samples from the United States, Italy and Spain.

In the authors' workflow: Amplifying reference gene primers gave estimates of nucleated cell counts. The table came from immunoSEQ multiplex PCR; TCRdb's copy has only in-frame clones and leaves some out. That table furnishes V, J and clone size, whereas the DNA furnished D and trimming. The data contain some 140,000 clones, roughly 76% of them singletons. The CDR3 length is 13 residues. Germline V gives CDR1 MNHNY, CDR2 SVGAGI (reference sequence). V lost 8 bases, J lost 3 bases, and 11 bases lay in between. The clonotype was recovered from a man of 80 years or more with acute or convalescent COVID-19. This sequence joins TRBV6-6 and TRBJ1-5, with D possibly TRBD1 on 6 matching bases. The sequencing sample was made of peripheral blood. CDR3 in DNA: TGTGCCAGCTTACAGGGATCCAATCAGCCCCAGCATTTT. Its protein is CASLQGSNQPQHF.